One and the same sample provided the 31 T cell receptor beta chains below, sequenced in a study of technical replicates of blood from several donors. Clones were sequenced by immunoSEQ multiplex PCR, and TCRdb holds only the in-frame ones, with some missing. The repertoire holds fewer than 95,000 clones, with 94% as singletons. Specimen: T cells isolated from PBMCs. The receptors were sampled from a human donor in good health.

A single count supports this clone. Lacking the conserved final phenylalanine or tryptophan, this CDR3 likely reflects a read error. The limits of the CDR3 on the DNA are not certain, so only TCRdb's listed CDR3 is given. This chain's CDR3 is CASSRIALRAPSL. The chain couples TRBV23-1 to TRBJ2-7; the table's TRBD2 call for D was not verified on the DNA. TRBV23-1 is sorted into the ORF group, with uncertain function. The CDR3 has 13 residues if both end residues are counted.

In this sample, this clone turned up once. The V call is TRBV5-1, the J call TRBJ1-2, with 7 bases aligning to TRBD1. CDR1 and CDR2 (germline): SGHRS, YFSETQ. The CDR3 is 12 amino acids. J was trimmed by 5 bases and V by 2 bases; bases with no gene match: 0. The CDR3 loop reads CASSLQGYGYTF. CDR3 in DNA: TGCGCCAGCAGCTTACAGGGGTATGGCTACACCTTC.

The gene calls are TRBV4-1 and TRBJ2-5, with 9 bases lining up with TRBD2. J lost 5 bases, V lost 4 bases, and 11 bases had no gene match. This CDR3 has 16 residues. CDR1 MGHRA and CDR2 YSYEKL come from the germline V gene. The CDR3 here is CASSRTRPSGKETQYF. As DNA, the CDR3 is TGCGCCAGCAGCCGGACTAGGCCTAGCGGGAAGGAGACCCAGTACTTC.

The J gene is TRBJ2-7, the V gene TRBV13; 8 nucleotides line up with TRBD1. The CDR3 covers 17 residues. CDR1 PRHDT and CDR2 FYEKMQ come from the germline V gene (reference sequence). V shed 5 bases and J 6 bases; nucleotides not matched to a gene: 18. CDR3 in amino acids: CASSRRQGWDVRSEQYF. The CDR3 DNA reads as TGTGCCAGCAGCCGTAGACAGGGGTGGGACGTGAGGAGCGAGCAGTACTTC.

The chain combines TRBV28 with TRBJ1-4; 7 bases align to TRBD1. The V gene end was trimmed by 8 bases and the J gene end by 9 bases; junction bases not matched to a gene: 12. Germline-derived CDR1 and CDR2 are MDHEN and SYDVKM. This CDR3 has 14 amino acids. CDR3 DNA sequence: TGTGCCAGCGGTTCCCCGGGACAGATTAAAAAACTGTTTTTT. This translates into CASGSPGQIKKLFF. Variable domain in full (rest from reference TRBV28 and TRBJ1-4): DVKVTQSSRYLVKRTGEKVFLECVQDMDHENMFWYRQDPGLGLRLIYFSYDVKMKEKGDIPEGYSVSREKKERFSLILESASTNQTSMYLCASGSPGQIKKLFFGSGTQLSVL.

This clone was observed a few times. This chain links TRBV10-1 with TRBJ1-5, with D possibly matching TRBD1 (6 bases). Germline loops: CDR1 WNHNN, CDR2 SYGVQD (reference sequence). Trimming removed 7 bases from V and 4 bases from J, with 11 bases in between. The CDR3 sequence is 13 residues long. This CDR3 reads CASIGTGNQPQHF. The CDR3 DNA reads as TGCGCCAGCATTGGAACAGGGAATCAGCCCCAGCATTTT.

CDR3: CASSNEGLAGTDTQYF. In nucleotides, the CDR3 is TGTGCCAGTAGTAACGAGGGACTAGCGGGCACAGATACGCAGTATTTT. This rearrangement joins TRBV19 to TRBJ2-3; 11 positions match TRBD2. V shed 4 bases and J 1 base; nucleotides not matched to a gene: 4. Germline V gene data show CDR1 as LNHDA and CDR2 as SQIVND (reference sequence). This CDR3 is built from 16 residues.

The chain employs TRBV9 and TRBJ2-1, with TRBD2 matching over 8 bases. The junction had 8 bases not matched to a gene; V was cut back by 3 bases and J by 9 bases. Germline V gene sequence: CDR1 SGDLS, CDR2 YYNGEE. The CDR3 totals 14 residues. CDR3 coding DNA: TGTGCCAGCAGCGCCGGGACTAGAGGGGGTGAGCAGTTCTTC. It codes for CASSAGTRGGEQFF.

The V gene is TRBV5-6, the J gene TRBJ2-7, with 8 bases fitting TRBD1. The germline V gene encodes CDR1 SGHDT and CDR2 YYEEEE. V dropped 4 bases and J dropped 2; count of bases not matched to a gene: 8. The CDR3 length is 15 residues. In nucleotides, the CDR3 is TGTGCCAGCAGCCCACAGACAGGGGATGCCTACGAGCAGTACTTC. Its protein is CASSPQTGDAYEQYF.

This clone has a handful of counts. The rearrangement links TRBV9 to TRBJ1-1, with D possibly matching TRBD1 (6 bases). Germline CDR1 and CDR2: SGDLS and YYNGEE. The germline V and J ends were trimmed by 0 bases and 10 bases, with 13 bases remaining between them. The CDR3 totals 13 residues. This CDR3 reads CASSVDSAGAAFF. In DNA form, the CDR3 reads TGTGCCAGCAGCGTAGATTCTGCGGGGGCAGCTTTCTTT.

The sample holds one count of this clone. This chain uses TRBV28 with TRBJ2-1; TRBD2 aligns across 9 bases. The CDR3 is made up of 18 amino acids. Looked up from germline, CDR1 is MDHEN and CDR2 is SYDVKM. The trim removed 6 bases at V and 5 bases at J, leaving 17 bases unmatched. The CDR3 is CASRIGGGASGKNNEQFF. The DNA of the CDR3 is TGTGCCAGCAGGATCGGGGGCGGGGCTAGCGGGAAGAACAATGAGCAGTTCTTC.

The chain recombines TRBV6-5 with TRBJ2-5, with a tentative D call TRBD1 (6 bases). The CDR3 totals 14 residues. Deletions cut 6 bases from V and 4 bases from J, with 15 bases between. The germline CDR1 and CDR2 sequences are MNHEY and SVGAGI. The CDR3, as DNA: TGTGCCAGCAGCGAAAAAACAGGGCGAGAGACCCAGTACTTC. It yields the protein CASSEKTGRETQYF.

This chain joins TRBV11-2 and TRBJ1-4, with D unclear. Deletions cut 0 bases from V and 14 bases from J, with 13 bases between. Germline CDR1 and CDR2: SGHAT and FQNNGV. This CDR3 comprises 13 residues. The CDR3 DNA follows: TGTGCCAGCAGCTTAGATCTAACTCGATTGCTGTTTTTT. It specifies CASSLDLTRLLFF.

The chain recombines TRBV7-8 with TRBJ2-1, with D hard to call. The CDR3 contains 17 residues. CDR1 is SGHVS, CDR2 FQNEAQ, per germline. V shed 2 bases and J shed 0 bases, with 14 bases lying between them. CDR3 DNA: TGTGCCAGCAGCTTATTCGGTCAGGCGAGCTCCTACAATGAGCAGTTCTTC. It yields the protein CASSLFGQASSYNEQFF.

The chain is built from TRBV6-5 and TRBJ1-1; a possible D gene is TRBD1 (6 bases). This CDR3 spans 15 amino acids. V lost 5 bases to trimming and J lost 6 bases, with 19 bases between them. Germline V gives CDR1 MNHEY, CDR2 SVGAGI. The CDR3 here is CASSRGGRGFSEAFF. The CDR3, as DNA: TGTGCCAGCAGTCGCGGGGGCAGGGGCTTTTCTGAAGCTTTCTTT.

The rearrangement links TRBV4-1 to TRBJ2-2; D call uncertain. From germline, CDR1 is MGHRA and CDR2 YSYEKL. This CDR3 has 14 residues. Trimming took off 3 bases at V and 4 bases at J, with 9 bases between the two ends. The CDR3 loop is CASSHTSGTGELFF. As DNA, the CDR3 is TGCGCCAGCAGCCATACTTCTGGCACCGGGGAGCTGTTTTTT.

This chain links TRBV11-2 with TRBJ2-2, with 9 bases that match TRBD2. The V and J ends lost 5 bases and 0 bases, in that order; junction bases with no gene match: 7. Germline V lookup: CDR1 SGHAT, CDR2 FQNNGV. The CDR3 runs 17 residues. CDR3 sequence reads: CASSPVRLAANTGELFF. CDR3 nucleotides: TGTGCCAGCAGCCCGGTGCGACTAGCGGCGAACACCGGGGAGCTGTTTTTT.

This clone turned up a few times. The chain couples TRBV19 to TRBJ1-6; 11 bases agree with TRBD1. The CDR3 runs 17 residues. Germline V gene lookup returns CDR1 LNHDA and CDR2 SQIVND (reference sequence). The V and J ends lost 3 bases and 10 bases, in that order; junction bases with no gene match: 11. CDR3 sequence reads: CASSIGTGGDLLSPLHF. CDR3 DNA sequence: TGTGCCAGTAGTATCGGGACAGGGGGGGATTTGTTATCACCCCTCCACTTT.

The rearrangement joins TRBV5-8 to TRBJ1-2; 9 positions agree with TRBD1. Germline V gives CDR1 SGHTS, CDR2 YDEGEE. V lost 5 bases, J lost 0 bases, and 8 bases stayed unmatched. This CDR3 is 16 amino acids long. CDR3 region: CASRKAGTGSNYGYTF. The CDR3 bases are TGTGCCAGCAGGAAAGCCGGGACAGGGTCTAACTATGGCTACACCTTC.

The chain links TRBV30 to TRBJ1-5, with no clear D. The CDR3 is made up of 12 amino acids. Germline CDR1 GTSNPN, CDR2 SVGIG (reference sequence). V lost 3 bases, J lost 0 bases, and 3 bases lay in between. The DNA for the CDR3 is TGTGCCTGGAGCTATAGCAATCAGCCCCAGCATTTT. Residues: CAWSYSNQPQHF.

The genes are TRBV5-6 and TRBJ1-5; D gene uncertain. Between the trimmed V and J ends, which lost 1 base and 6 bases, there was a span of 8 bases. Germline V CDR1 and CDR2: SGHDT, YYEEEE. The CDR3 has 13 amino acids. The CDR3 sequence: CASSLQAGQPQHF. The CDR3 region has the DNA TGTGCCAGCAGCTTGCAAGCGGGTCAGCCCCAGCATTTT. Supplemented by reference TRBV5-6 and TRBJ1-5, the full variable domain reads DAGVTQSPTHLIKTRGQQVTLRCSPKSGHDTVSWYQQALGQGPQFIFQYYEEEERQRGNFPDRFSGHQFPNYSSELNVNALLLGDSALYLCASSLQAGQPQHFGDGTRLSIL.

V is TRBV5-5 and J is TRBJ2-3, with D perhaps TRBD1 (6 bases). Germline CDR1 is SGHKS and CDR2 is YYEKEE (reference sequence). The CDR3 loop spans 19 amino acids. Trimming removed 1 base from V and 0 bases from J, with 21 bases in between. The CDR3 DNA reads TGTGCCAGCAGCTTGATTTCGATCGGACAGCGAGCTAGCACAGATACGCAGTATTTT. Encoded protein: CASSLISIGQRASTDTQYF.

The rearrangement uses TRBV6-5 and TRBJ2-3, with a weak D call TRBD2 (6 bases). The CDR3 is 14 amino acids. Germline V gene sequence: CDR1 MNHEY, CDR2 SVGAGI. With 4 bases removed from V and 6 bases from J, the gap between germline ends came to 14 bases. The CDR3 reads CASSFAGPADTQYF. DNA for the CDR3: TGTGCCAGCAGTTTCGCGGGGCCGGCGGATACGCAGTATTTT.

The chain links TRBV1 to TRBJ2-2; the DNA was not used to check the table's D call, TRBD1. TRBV1 is recorded as a pseudogene. CDR3 size: 17 residues. The CDR3 sequence: CTSSQDLTGWDTGELFF. The CDR3 DNA follows: TGCACCAGCAGCCAAGATCTTACAGGGTGGGACACCGGGGAGCTGTTTTTT.

This chain joins TRBV27 and TRBJ1-5; D perhaps matches TRBD1 (6 bases). The CDR3 consists of 14 residues. The V gene lost 0 bases and the J gene lost 4 bases, with 7 bases spanning the gap. The germline V gene has CDR1 MNHEY and CDR2 SMNVEV (reference sequence). The CDR3 loop is CASSLSRGNQPQHF. Here the CDR3 DNA reads TGTGCCAGCAGTTTATCGAGGGGGAATCAGCCCCAGCATTTT.

CDR3 coding DNA: TGTGCCAGCAGTGATTTCGGGGGTAACGACAATGAGCAGTTCTTC. This sequence encodes CASSDFGGNDNEQFF. The chain combines TRBV2 with TRBJ2-1, with D tentatively TRBD2 (6 bases). Trimming pared 3 bases from V and 5 bases from J, leaving 14 bases between. Looked up from germline, CDR1 is SNHLY and CDR2 is FYNNEI. The CDR3 is 15 amino acids.

The V gene is TRBV29-1, the J gene TRBJ2-7; perhaps TRBD1 as D (6 bases). Germline V gives CDR1 SQVTM, CDR2 ANQGSEA. Trimming shortened V by 3 bases and J by 7 bases, and 16 bases separated the two germline ends. This CDR3 spans 13 amino acids. The CDR3: CSVDRGGRGEQYF. The CDR3 DNA sequence: TGCAGCGTTGACAGGGGCGGCCGGGGAGAGCAGTACTTC.

The chain carries TRBV19 and TRBJ2-2, with 12 bases fitting TRBD2. CDR3 length: 18 residues. J lost 4 bases, V lost 10 bases, and 16 bases had no gene match. Germline CDR1 and CDR2: LNHDA and SQIVND (reference sequence). CDR3 nucleotides: TGTGCCACCACGGGACTAGCGGGTCTACAGTCTAGCACCGGGGAGCTGTTTTTT. This encodes CATTGLAGLQSSTGELFF.

V and J are TRBV27 and TRBJ2-7; D might be TRBD1 (6 bases). The CDR3 totals 14 residues. The V and J ends lost 3 bases and 6 bases respectively, with 15 bases between them. Germline CDR1 reads MNHEY; CDR2 reads SMNVEV (reference sequence). The CDR3 DNA reads as TGTGCCAGCAGTTTCTCGGGACAAACCTTCGAGCAGTACTTC. This encodes CASSFSGQTFEQYF.

The gene calls are TRBV4-1 and TRBJ2-7; 8 bases match TRBD1. The CDR3 is 15 residues long. V shed 3 bases, J shed 1 base, and the junction held 5 bases outside the gene matches. Germline assignment: CDR1 MGHRA and CDR2 YSYEKL. The CDR3 bases are TGCGCCAGCAGCCAGACCGACAGGGGATCCTACGAGCAGTACTTC. It yields the protein CASSQTDRGSYEQYF.

This rearrangement joins TRBV6-5 to TRBJ2-1; 12 nucleotides match TRBD2. The trim removed 8 bases at V and 3 bases at J, leaving 2 bases unmatched. The CDR3 consists of 14 residues. Germline CDR1 is MNHEY and CDR2 is SVGAGI. CDR3 sequence reads: CASGTSGHYNEQFF. In DNA form, the CDR3 reads TGTGCCAGCGGGACTAGCGGGCACTACAATGAGCAGTTCTTC.